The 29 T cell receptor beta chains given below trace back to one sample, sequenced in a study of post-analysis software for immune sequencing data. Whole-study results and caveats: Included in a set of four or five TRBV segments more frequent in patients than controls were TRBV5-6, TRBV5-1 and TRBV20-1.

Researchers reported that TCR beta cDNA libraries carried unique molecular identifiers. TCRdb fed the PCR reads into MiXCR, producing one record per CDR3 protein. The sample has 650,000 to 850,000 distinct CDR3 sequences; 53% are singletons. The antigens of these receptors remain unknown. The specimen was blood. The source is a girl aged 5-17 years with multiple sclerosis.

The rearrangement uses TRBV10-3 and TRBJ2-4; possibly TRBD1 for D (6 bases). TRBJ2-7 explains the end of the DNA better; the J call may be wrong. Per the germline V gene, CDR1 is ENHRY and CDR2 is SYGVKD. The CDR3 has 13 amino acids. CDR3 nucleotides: TGTGCCGTTGCCCGACAGGAAAGCTACGAGCAGTACTTC. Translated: CAVARQESYEQYF.

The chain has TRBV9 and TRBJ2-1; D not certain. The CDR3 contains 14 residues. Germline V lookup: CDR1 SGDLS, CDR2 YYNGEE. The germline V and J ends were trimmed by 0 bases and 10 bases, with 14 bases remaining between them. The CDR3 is CASSVDLAALEQFF. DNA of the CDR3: TGTGCCAGCAGCGTAGACCTGGCCGCGTTGGAGCAGTTCTTC. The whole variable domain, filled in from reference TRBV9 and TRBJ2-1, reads DSGVTQTPKHLITATGQRVTLRCSPRSGDLSVYWYQQSLDQGLQFLIQYYNGEERAKGNILERFSAQQFPDLHSELNLSSLELGDSALYFCASSVDLAALEQFFGPGTRLTVL.

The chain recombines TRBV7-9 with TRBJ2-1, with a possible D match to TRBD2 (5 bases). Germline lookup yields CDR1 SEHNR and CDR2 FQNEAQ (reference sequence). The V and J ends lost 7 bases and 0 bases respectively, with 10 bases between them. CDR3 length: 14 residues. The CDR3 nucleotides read TGTGCCAGCAACCCCGAGGGCTCCTACAATGAGCAGTTCTTC. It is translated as CASNPEGSYNEQFF. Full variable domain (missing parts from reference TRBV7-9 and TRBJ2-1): DTGVSQNPRHKITKRGQNVTFRCDPISEHNRLYWYRQTLGQGPEFLTYFQNEAQLEKSRLLSDRFSAERPKGSFSTLEIQRTEQGDSAMYLCASNPEGSYNEQFFGPGTRLTVL.

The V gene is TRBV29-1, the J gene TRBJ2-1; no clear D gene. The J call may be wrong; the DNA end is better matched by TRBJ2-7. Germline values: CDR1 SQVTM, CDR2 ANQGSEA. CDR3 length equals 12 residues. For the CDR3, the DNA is TGCAGCGCCGGACGGACCGCCTACGAGCAGTACTTC. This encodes CSAGRTAYEQYF.

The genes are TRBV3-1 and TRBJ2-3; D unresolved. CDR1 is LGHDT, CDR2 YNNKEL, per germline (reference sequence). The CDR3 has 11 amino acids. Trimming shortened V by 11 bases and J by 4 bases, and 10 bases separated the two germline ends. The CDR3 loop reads CAPTTADTQYF. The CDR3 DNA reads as TGTGCCCCCACAACCGCAGATACGCAGTATTTT.

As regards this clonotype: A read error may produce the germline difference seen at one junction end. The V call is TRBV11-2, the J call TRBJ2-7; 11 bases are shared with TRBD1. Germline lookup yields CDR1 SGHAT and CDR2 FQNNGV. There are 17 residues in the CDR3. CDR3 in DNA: TGTGCCAACAGCTTGTCACAGGACAGGGGGCGGCCGTACGAGCAGTACTTC. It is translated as CANSLSQDRGRPYEQYF.

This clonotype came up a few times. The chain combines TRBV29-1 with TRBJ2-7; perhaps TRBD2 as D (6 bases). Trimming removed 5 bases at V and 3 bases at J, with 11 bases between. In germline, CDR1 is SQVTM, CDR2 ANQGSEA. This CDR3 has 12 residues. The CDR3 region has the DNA TGCAGCGTTATGAGGGGAGGCTACGAGCAGTACTTC. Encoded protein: CSVMRGGYEQYF.

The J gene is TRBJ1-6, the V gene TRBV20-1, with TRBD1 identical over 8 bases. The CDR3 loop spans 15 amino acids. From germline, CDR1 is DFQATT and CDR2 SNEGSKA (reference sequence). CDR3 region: CSGRAGGAGNSPLHF. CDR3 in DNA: TGCAGCGGTAGGGCAGGGGGCGCGGGAAATTCACCCCTCCACTTT.

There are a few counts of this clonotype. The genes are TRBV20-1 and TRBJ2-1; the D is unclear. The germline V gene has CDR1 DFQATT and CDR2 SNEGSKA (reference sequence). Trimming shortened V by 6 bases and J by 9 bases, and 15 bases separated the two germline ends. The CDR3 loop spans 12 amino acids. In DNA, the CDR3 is TGCAGTGCCCCCGACAAGACAAGTGAGCAGTTCTTC. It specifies CSAPDKTSEQFF.

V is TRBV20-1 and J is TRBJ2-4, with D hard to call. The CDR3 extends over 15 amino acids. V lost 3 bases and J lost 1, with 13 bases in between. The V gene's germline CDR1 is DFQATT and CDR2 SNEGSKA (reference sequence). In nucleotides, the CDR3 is TGCAGTGCTAGCTCCCCGGAGAGCGCCAAAAACATTCAGTACTTC. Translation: CSASSPESAKNIQYF.

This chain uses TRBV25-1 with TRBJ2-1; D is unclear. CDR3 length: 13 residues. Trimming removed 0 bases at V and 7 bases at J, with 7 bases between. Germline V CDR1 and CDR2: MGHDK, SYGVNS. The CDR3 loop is CASSEYGVNEQFF. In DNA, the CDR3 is TGTGCCAGCAGTGAATATGGGGTGAATGAGCAGTTCTTC.

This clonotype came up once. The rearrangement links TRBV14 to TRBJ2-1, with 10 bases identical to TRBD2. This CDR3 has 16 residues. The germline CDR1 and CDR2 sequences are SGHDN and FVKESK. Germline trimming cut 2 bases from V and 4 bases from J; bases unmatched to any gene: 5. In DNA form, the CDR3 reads TGTGCCAGCAGCCAAACCGGGACTAGCGTGTACAATGAGCAGTTCTTC. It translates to CASSQTGTSVYNEQFF.

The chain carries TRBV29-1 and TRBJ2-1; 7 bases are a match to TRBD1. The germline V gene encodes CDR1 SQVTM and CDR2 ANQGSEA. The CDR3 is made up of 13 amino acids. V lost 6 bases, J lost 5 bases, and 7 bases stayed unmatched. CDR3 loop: CSVVTGWDNEQFF. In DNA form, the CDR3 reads TGCAGCGTCGTGACAGGGTGGGACAATGAGCAGTTCTTC.

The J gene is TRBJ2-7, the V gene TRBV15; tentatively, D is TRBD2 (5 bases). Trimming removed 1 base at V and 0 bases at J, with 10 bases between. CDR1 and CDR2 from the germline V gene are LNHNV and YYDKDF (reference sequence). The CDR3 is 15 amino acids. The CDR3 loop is CATSRGNGVSYEQYF. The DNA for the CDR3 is TGTGCCACCAGCAGAGGGAACGGGGTCTCCTACGAGCAGTACTTC.

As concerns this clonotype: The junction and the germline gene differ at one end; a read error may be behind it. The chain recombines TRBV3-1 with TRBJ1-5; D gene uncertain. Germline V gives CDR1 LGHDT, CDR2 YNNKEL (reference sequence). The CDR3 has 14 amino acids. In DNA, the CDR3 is TGTGCCGGCAGCCAAGATTGGGGCAATCAGCCCCAGCATTTT. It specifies CAGSQDWGNQPQHF. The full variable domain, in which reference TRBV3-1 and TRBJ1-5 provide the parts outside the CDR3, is DTAVSQTPKYLVTQMGNDKSIKCEQNLGHDTMYWYKQDSKKFLKIMFSYNNKELIINETVPNRFSPKSPDKAHLNLHINSLELGDSAVYFCAGSQDWGNQPQHFGDGTRLSIL.

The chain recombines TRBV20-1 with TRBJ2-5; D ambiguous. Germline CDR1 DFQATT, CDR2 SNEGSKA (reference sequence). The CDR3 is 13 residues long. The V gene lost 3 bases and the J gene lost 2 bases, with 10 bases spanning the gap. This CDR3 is CSASGTRQETQYF. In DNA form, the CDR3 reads TGCAGTGCTAGCGGAACCCGGCAAGAGACCCAGTACTTC.

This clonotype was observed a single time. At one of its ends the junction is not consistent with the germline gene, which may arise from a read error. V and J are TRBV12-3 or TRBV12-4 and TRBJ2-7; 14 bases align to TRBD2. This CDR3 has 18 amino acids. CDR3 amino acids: CTSSLGTSGGRKRYEQYF. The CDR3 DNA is TGTACCAGCAGTTTGGGGACTAGCGGGGGACGTAAGCGATACGAGCAGTACTTC.

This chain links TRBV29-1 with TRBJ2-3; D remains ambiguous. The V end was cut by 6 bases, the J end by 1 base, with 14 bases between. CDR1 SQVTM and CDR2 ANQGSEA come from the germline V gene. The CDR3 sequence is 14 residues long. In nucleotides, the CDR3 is TGCAGCGTCGCCGGTCGAAGGCGCACAGATACGCAGTATTTT. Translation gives CSVAGRRRTDTQYF.

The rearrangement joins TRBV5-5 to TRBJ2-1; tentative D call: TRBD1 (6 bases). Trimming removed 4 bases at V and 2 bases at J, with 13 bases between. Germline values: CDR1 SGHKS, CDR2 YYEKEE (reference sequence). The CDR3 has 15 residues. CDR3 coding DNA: TGTGCCAGCAGCAGGGGACAACTCACCTACAATGAGCAGTTCTTC. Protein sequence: CASSRGQLTYNEQFF. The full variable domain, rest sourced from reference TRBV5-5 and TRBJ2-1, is DAGVTQSPTHLIKTRGQQVTLRCSPISGHKSVSWYQQVLGQGPQFIFQYYEKEERGRGNFPDRFSARQFPNYSSELNVNALLLGDSALYLCASSRGQLTYNEQFFGPGTRLTVL.

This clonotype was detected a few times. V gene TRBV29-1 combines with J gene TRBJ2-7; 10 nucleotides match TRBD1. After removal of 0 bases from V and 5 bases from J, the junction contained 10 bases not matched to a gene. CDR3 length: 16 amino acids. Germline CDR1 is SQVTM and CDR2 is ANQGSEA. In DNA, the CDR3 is TGCAGCGTTGAAGATCTTCCGGGACAGGGGTATAACGAGCAGTACTTC. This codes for CSVEDLPGQGYNEQYF.

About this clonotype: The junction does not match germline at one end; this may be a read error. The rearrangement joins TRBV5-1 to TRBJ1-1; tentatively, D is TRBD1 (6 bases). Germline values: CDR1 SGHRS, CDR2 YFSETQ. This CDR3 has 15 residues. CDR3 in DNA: TGCGCCAACAGCTTGGTGCCAGGGGAACGCACTGAAGCTTTCTTT. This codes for CANSLVPGERTEAFF.

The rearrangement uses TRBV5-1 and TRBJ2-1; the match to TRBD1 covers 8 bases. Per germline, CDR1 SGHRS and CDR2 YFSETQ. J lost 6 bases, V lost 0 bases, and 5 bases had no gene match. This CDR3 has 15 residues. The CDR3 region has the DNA TGCGCCAGCAGCTTGGTCGGAGACAGGGGCAATGAGCAGTTCTTC. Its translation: CASSLVGDRGNEQFF.

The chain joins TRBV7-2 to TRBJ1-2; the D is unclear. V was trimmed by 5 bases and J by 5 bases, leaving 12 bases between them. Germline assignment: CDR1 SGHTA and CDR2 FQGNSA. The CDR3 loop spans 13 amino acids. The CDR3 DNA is TGTGCCAGCAGCCCCCGGGCAGCTTATGGCTACACCTTC. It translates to CASSPRAAYGYTF. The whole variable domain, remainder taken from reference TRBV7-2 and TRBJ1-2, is GAGVSQSPSNKVTEKGKDVELRCDPISGHTALYWYRQSLGQGLEFLIYFQGNSAPDKSGLPSDRFSAERTGGSVSTLTIQRTQQEDSAVYLCASSPRAAYGYTFGSGTRLTVV.

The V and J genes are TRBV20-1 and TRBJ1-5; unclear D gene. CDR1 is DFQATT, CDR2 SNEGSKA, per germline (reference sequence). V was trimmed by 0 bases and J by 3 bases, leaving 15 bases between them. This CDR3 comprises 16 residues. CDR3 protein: CSARDPRGGFNQPQHF. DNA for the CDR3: TGCAGTGCTAGAGATCCCCGTGGAGGGTTCAATCAGCCCCAGCATTTT.

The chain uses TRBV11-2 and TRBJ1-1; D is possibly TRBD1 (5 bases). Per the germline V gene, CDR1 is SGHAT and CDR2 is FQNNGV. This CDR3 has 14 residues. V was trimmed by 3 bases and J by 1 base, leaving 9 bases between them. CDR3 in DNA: TGTGCCAGCAGCTTGGGGCGACAGAACACTGAAGCTTTCTTT. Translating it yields CASSLGRQNTEAFF.

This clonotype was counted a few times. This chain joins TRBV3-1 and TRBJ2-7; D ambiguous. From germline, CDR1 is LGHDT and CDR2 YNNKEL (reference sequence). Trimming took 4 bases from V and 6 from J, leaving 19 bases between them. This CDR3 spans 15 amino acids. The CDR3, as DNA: TGTGCCAGCAGCCCTCCCAGGACGCTACCCTCCGAGCAGTACTTC. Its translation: CASSPPRTLPSEQYF.

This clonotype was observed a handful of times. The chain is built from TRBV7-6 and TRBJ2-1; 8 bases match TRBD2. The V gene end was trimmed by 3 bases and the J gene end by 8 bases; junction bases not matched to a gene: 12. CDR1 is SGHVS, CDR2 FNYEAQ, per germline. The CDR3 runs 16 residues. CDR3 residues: CASSFSRGRLADEQFF. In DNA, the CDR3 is TGTGCCAGCAGCTTCTCCCGCGGGAGGCTAGCCGATGAGCAGTTCTTC. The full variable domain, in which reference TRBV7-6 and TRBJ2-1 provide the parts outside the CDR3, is GAGVSQSPRYKVTKRGQDVALRCDPISGHVSLYWYRQALGQGPEFLTYFNYEAQQDKSGLPNDRFSAERPEGSISTLTIQRTEQRDSAMYRCASSFSRGRLADEQFFGPGTRLTVL.

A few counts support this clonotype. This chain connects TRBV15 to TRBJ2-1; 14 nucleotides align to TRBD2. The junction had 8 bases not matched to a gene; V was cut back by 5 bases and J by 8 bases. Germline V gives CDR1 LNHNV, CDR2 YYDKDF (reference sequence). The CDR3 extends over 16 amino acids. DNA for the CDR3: TGTGCCACCAGCTTGCGACTAGCGGGGGGGCCTGATGAGCAGTTCTTC. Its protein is CATSLRLAGGPDEQFF.

The CDR3 region has the DNA TGCAGTGCGTCTGGACAGGGCCCCACAGATACGCAGTATTTT. The encoded protein is CSASGQGPTDTQYF. This chain links TRBV20-1 with TRBJ2-3; 8 bases are shared with TRBD1. This CDR3 has 14 residues. V trimming: 6 bases; J trimming: 2 bases; junction bases outside the gene matches: 7. Germline V gene lookup returns CDR1 DFQATT and CDR2 SNEGSKA (reference sequence).